Detailed here is one T cell receptor (beta chain). What it recognizes is unknown. Those CD8+ T cells considered naive were CD45RO-CCR7+CD27+CD95-. This sample is part of a study of CXCR3-negative and CXCR3-positive naive CD8 T cells. Looking at the study overall: Total TRB output reached 110 million to 150 million reads, about 1.5 +/- 0.3 million per library. Study results and limitations: PBMCs showed partially decreased CXCR3 expression after cryopreservation, and most assays used fresh PBMCs. Hydrophobicity of TRB CDR3s was greater in CXCR3-positive naive cells than in CXCR3-negative naive cells.

Each TRB cDNA library was prepared by 5' RACE (with UMI labels). After re-calling the 5' RACE reads, TCRdb lists one entry per CDR3 protein, DNA absent. Here the sample table reports some 100,000 distinct CDR3 sequences. The germline V gene has CDR1 MGHDK and CDR2 SYGVNS. The CDR3 consists of 15 residues. The V and J genes are TRBV25-1 and TRBJ1-5; TCRdb returns TRBD1, unconfirmable since there is no DNA. This receptor was identified in a human donor in good health. Some clones in this sample may be carry-over from other donors' samples. Sequenced material: naive CXCR3+ CD8+ T cells from blood. This sample's subset: CD45RO-CCR7+CD27+CD95- naive CD8+ T cells expressing CXCR3 (TNR3+). CDR3 loop: CASSTYDRVLQPQHF.